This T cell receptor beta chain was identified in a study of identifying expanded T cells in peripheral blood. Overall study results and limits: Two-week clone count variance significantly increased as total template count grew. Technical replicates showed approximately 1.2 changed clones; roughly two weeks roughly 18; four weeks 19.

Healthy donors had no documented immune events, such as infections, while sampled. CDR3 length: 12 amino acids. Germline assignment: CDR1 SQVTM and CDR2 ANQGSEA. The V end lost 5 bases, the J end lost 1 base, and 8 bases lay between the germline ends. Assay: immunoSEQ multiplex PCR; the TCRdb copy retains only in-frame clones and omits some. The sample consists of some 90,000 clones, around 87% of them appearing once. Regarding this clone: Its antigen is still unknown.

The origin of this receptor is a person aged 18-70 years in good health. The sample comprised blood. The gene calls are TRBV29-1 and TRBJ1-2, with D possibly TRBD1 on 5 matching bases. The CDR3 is CSVPGGNYGYTF. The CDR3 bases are TGCAGCGTTCCGGGGGGTAACTATGGCTACACCTTC.